These 21 T cell receptor beta chains share one sample of origin, sequenced in a study of blood T cell repertoires in COVID-19 (dated by TCRdb to between 2020 and 2021). Preparation of the library involved the immunoSEQ multiplex PCR assay. TCRdb retrieved this table from immuneACCESS and kept in-frame rearrangements only. Not all clones are present; in checked studies, unresolved V genes account for under half, and no reason is known for the remainder. The sample table shows about 240,000 clones, and about 86% are seen once. Of the sample, approximately 10% is held by the ten largest clones. Sequencing was performed on peripheral blood. These receptors originate from a woman in her forties or fifties with COVID-19, enrolled during active disease.

The V and J genes are TRBV18 and TRBJ1-2; TRBD1 aligns across 7 bases. Germline CDR1 and CDR2: KGHSH and LQKENI. The junction had 6 bases not matched to a gene; V was cut back by 6 bases and J by 2 bases. The CDR3 is made up of 14 amino acids. Here the CDR3 DNA reads TGTGCCAGCTCCTCATCAGGGGGAAACTATGGCTACACCTTC. This translates into CASSSSGGNYGYTF.

The CDR3 protein is CASSQRTGGRTYEQYF. CDR3 nucleotide sequence: TGTGCCAGCAGCCAAAGGACAGGGGGAAGGACCTACGAGCAGTACTTC. The chain employs TRBV7-2 and TRBJ2-7, with 10 bases identical to TRBD1. V lost 5 bases, J lost 2 bases, and 9 bases stayed unmatched. This CDR3 is 16 amino acids long. Germline CDR1 reads SGHTA; CDR2 reads FQGNSA.

This chain joins TRBV11-3 and TRBJ1-6; TRBD1 agrees at 7 bases. The CDR3 length is 16 residues. The germline V gene has CDR1 SGHNT and CDR2 YENEEA. The V segment lost 1 base and the J segment 9 bases; nucleotides outside the gene matches: 9. The CDR3 loop reads CASSLVPTGVGSPLHF. CDR3 nucleotide sequence: TGTGCCAGCAGCTTAGTACCTACAGGGGTTGGTTCACCCCTCCACTTT.

The chain uses TRBV18 and TRBJ2-2; TRBD1 agrees at 7 bases. V gave up 0 bases and J gave up 4 bases; unmatched junction bases: 5. Per the germline V gene, CDR1 is KGHSH and CDR2 is LQKENI. The CDR3 totals 16 residues. In nucleotides, the CDR3 is TGTGCCAGCTCACCACCGACAGGGTTTCCCACCGGGGAGCTGTTTTTT. This encodes CASSPPTGFPTGELFF. Combining the CDR3 with reference TRBV18 and TRBJ2-2 gives the whole variable domain NAGVMQNPRHLVRRRGQEARLRCSPMKGHSHVYWYRQLPEEGLKFMVYLQKENIIDESGMPKERFSAEFPKEGPSILRIQQVVRGDSAAYFCASSPPTGFPTGELFFGEGSRLTVL.

This clone was seen only a few times. Written as DNA, the CDR3 is TGTGCCAGCAGCTTAAGGGGACAGGGGGGCACTGAAGCTTTCTTT. Amino acid sequence: CASSLRGQGGTEAFF. The chain combines TRBV11-3 with TRBJ1-1, with 11 bases fitting TRBD1. With V trimmed by 2 bases and J by 4 bases, 3 bases remained unmatched. CDR1 and CDR2 from the germline V gene are SGHNT and YENEEA. The CDR3 contains 15 residues. The whole variable domain, filled in from reference TRBV11-3 and TRBJ1-1, reads EAGVVQSPRYKIIEKKQPVAFWCNPISGHNTLYWYLQNLGQGPELLIRYENEEAVDDSQLPKDRFSAERLKGVDSTLKIQPAELGDSAVYLCASSLRGQGGTEAFFGQGTRLTVV.

This chain connects TRBV6-5 to TRBJ1-5; D is uncertain. Trimming stripped 5 bases from V and 4 bases from J, with 12 bases between. Germline CDR1 and CDR2: MNHEY and SVGAGI. CDR3 length: 14 amino acids. CDR3: CASSRNRGNQPQHF. As DNA, the CDR3 is TGTGCCAGCAGTAGGAATAGAGGGAATCAGCCCCAGCATTTT.

The chain uses TRBV15 and TRBJ2-3; possible D gene TRBD2, 5 bases. This CDR3 is 12 amino acids long. Germline CDR1 LNHNV, CDR2 YYDKDF (reference sequence). V was clipped by 1 base and J by 14 bases, with 13 bases between them. In DNA, the CDR3 is TGTGCCACCAGCAGAGGGGAAGGACGGGGGTATTTT. It encodes CATSRGEGRGYF.

V usage is TRBV2 and J usage is TRBJ2-1; the D gene is possibly TRBD2 (6 bases). CDR1 and CDR2 from the germline V gene are SNHLY and FYNNEI. This CDR3 contains 16 residues. Trimming took off 7 bases at V and 4 bases at J, with 20 bases between the two ends. CDR3 sequence (DNA): TGTGCCAGCATGTACGCCGCGGGAACCCCATACAATGAGCAGTTCTTC. Protein product: CASMYAAGTPYNEQFF.

The rearrangement uses TRBV28 and TRBJ2-7, with 8 positions matching TRBD1. From germline, CDR1 is MDHEN and CDR2 SYDVKM. V lost 2 bases, J lost 2 bases, and 8 bases stayed unmatched. This CDR3 contains 16 residues. The CDR3 DNA is TGTGCCAGCAGTTTACCTAGGACAGGGAGTCCCTACGAGCAGTACTTC. As protein: CASSLPRTGSPYEQYF.

The chain uses TRBV3-1 (or the pseudogene TRBV3-2) and TRBJ1-5; D gene uncertain. The germline V and J ends were trimmed by 0 bases and 6 bases, with 6 bases remaining between them. The germline V gene has CDR1 LGHDT and CDR2 YNNKEL (reference sequence). The CDR3 consists of 13 residues. CDR3 sequence: CASSQDSAQPQHF. CDR3 nucleotide sequence: TGTGCCAGCAGCCAAGATAGTGCTCAGCCCCAGCATTTT.

The V gene is TRBV6-2 or TRBV6-3, the J gene TRBJ1-1; 9 nucleotides line up with TRBD1. Germline-derived CDR1 and CDR2 are MNHEY and SVGEGT. The CDR3 runs 12 residues. Trimming took 5 bases from V and 8 from J; bases not matched to a gene: 3. The CDR3 spells CASSPDRGEAFF. CDR3 nucleotide sequence: TGTGCCAGCAGTCCCGACAGGGGGGAAGCTTTCTTT.

This chain uses TRBV27 with TRBJ2-5, with D perhaps TRBD2 (6 bases). The CDR3 is made up of 15 amino acids. CDR1 and CDR2 (germline): MNHEY, SMNVEV (reference sequence). V lost 6 bases and J 1 base, leaving 15 bases between the germline ends. The CDR3 region is CASSNPRDFQETQYF. The CDR3 DNA reads TGTGCCAGCAGCAACCCTAGGGACTTCCAAGAGACCCAGTACTTC.

This clone was seen once. The V gene is TRBV24-1, the J gene TRBJ2-3, with unresolved D. Trimming removed 4 bases at V and 5 bases at J, with 9 bases between. Germline assignment: CDR1 KGHDR and CDR2 SFDVKD. The CDR3 sequence is 13 residues long. DNA for the CDR3: TGTGCCACCAGTGACACCTTGAGAGATACGCAGTATTTT. This encodes CATSDTLRDTQYF.

The V and J genes are TRBV27 and TRBJ1-6; TRBD1 might be the D (5 bases). Germline CDR1 MNHEY, CDR2 SMNVEV (reference sequence). Trimming shortened V by 5 bases and J by 5 bases, and 10 bases separated the two germline ends. This CDR3 is built from 14 residues. As DNA, the CDR3 is TGTGCCAGCAGTAATAGGGGTGATAATTCACCCCTCCACTTT. Its protein product is CASSNRGDNSPLHF.

V usage is TRBV7-6 and J usage is TRBJ2-5, with 9 bases fitting TRBD1. V trimming: 5 bases; J trimming: 5 bases; junction bases outside the gene matches: 9. Germline CDR1 is SGHVS and CDR2 is FNYEAQ. The CDR3 loop spans 15 amino acids. DNA of the CDR3: TGTGCCAGCAGCCCAGGGGGACAGGGTGGGGAGACCCAGTACTTC. As protein: CASSPGGQGGETQYF.

The gene calls are TRBV7-8 and TRBJ2-5, with 8 bases fitting TRBD2. CDR3 size: 16 residues. With V trimmed by 5 bases and J by 1 base, 9 bases remained unmatched. CDR1 and CDR2 (germline): SGHVS, FQNEAQ. The CDR3 sequence is CASSPYSGGGQETQYF. In DNA form, the CDR3 reads TGTGCCAGCAGCCCCTATTCCGGGGGGGGCCAAGAGACCCAGTACTTC.

The V and J genes are TRBV5-6 and TRBJ1-5; D is perhaps TRBD1 (6 bases). V was cut by 3 bases and J by 7 bases, with 17 bases left in between. This CDR3 spans 15 amino acids. Germline V CDR1 and CDR2: SGHDT, YYEEEE. The CDR3 nucleotides are TGTGCCAGCAGCTCATTCGGGACAAGCTGGCAGCCCCAGCATTTT. Translating gives CASSSFGTSWQPQHF.

The chain has TRBV5-4 and TRBJ1-2; TRBD1 is a possible D gene (6 bases). The ends were cut back, 7 bases at V and 7 bases at J, with 14 bases in the middle. Germline V gene sequence: CDR1 SGHNT, CDR2 YYREEE (reference sequence). There are 12 residues in the CDR3. The CDR3 coding sequence is TGTGCCAGCCGCGGGGGGCTCCTTGGCTACACCTTC. Translated, it gives CASRGGLLGYTF.

This clone was seen a single time. V and J are TRBV11-2 and TRBJ1-3; D may be TRBD1 (6 bases). Per germline, CDR1 SGHAT and CDR2 FQNNGV. CDR3 length equals 16 residues. Trimming took off 5 bases at V and 0 bases at J, with 14 bases between the two ends. This chain's CDR3 is CASSPPGANSGNTIYF. The CDR3 coding sequence is TGTGCCAGCAGCCCCCCAGGGGCGAACTCTGGAAACACCATATATTTT.

This rearrangement joins TRBV29-1 to TRBJ2-3; possibly TRBD2 for D (7 bases). V gave up 3 bases and J gave up 4 bases, with 14 bases separating them. This CDR3 comprises 14 residues. CDR1 SQVTM and CDR2 ANQGSEA come from the germline V gene. The CDR3 DNA reads TGCAGCGTTGATATCACGGGGGGCGCAGATACGCAGTATTTT. It codes for CSVDITGGADTQYF.

The V call is TRBV7-3, the J call TRBJ2-7, with a tentative D call TRBD1 (6 bases). The V end was cut by 8 bases, the J end by 6 bases, with 17 bases between. CDR1 SGHTA and CDR2 FQGTGA come from the germline V gene. CDR3 length: 13 amino acids. CDR3 amino acids: CASGQGPGAEQYF. The CDR3 bases are TGTGCCAGCGGCCAGGGCCCAGGGGCCGAGCAGTACTTC.